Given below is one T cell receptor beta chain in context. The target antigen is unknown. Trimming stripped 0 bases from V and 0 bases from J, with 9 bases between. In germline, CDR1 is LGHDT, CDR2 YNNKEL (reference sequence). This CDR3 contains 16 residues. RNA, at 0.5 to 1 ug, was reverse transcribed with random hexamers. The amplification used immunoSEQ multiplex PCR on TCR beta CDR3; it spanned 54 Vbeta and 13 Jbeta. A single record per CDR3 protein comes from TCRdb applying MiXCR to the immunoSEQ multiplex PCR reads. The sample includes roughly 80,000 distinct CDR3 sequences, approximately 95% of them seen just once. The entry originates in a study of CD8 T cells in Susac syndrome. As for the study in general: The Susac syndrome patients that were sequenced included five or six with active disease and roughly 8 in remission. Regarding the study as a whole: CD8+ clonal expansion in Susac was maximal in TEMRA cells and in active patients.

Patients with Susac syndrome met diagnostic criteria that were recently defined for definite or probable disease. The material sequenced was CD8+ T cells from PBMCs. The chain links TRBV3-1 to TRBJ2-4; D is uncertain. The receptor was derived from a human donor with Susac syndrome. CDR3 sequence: CASSQEGTIAKNIQYF. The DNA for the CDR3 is TGTGCCAGCAGCCAAGAGGGAACGATAGCCAAAAACATTCAGTACTTC.